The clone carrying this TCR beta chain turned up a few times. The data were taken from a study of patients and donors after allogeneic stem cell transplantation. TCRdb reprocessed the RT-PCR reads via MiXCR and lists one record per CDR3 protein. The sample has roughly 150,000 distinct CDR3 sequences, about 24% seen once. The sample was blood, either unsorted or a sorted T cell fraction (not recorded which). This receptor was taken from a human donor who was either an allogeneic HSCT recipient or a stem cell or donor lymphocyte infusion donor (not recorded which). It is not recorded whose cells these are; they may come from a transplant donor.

CDR3 nucleotides: TGTGCCAGCAGGTACACAGATACGCAGTATTTT. Translating gives CASRYTDTQYF. The chain uses TRBV12-3 or TRBV12-4 and TRBJ2-3; D is unclear. The CDR3 spans 11 residues. Between the trimmed V and J ends, which lost 6 bases and 2 bases, there was a span of 3 bases.